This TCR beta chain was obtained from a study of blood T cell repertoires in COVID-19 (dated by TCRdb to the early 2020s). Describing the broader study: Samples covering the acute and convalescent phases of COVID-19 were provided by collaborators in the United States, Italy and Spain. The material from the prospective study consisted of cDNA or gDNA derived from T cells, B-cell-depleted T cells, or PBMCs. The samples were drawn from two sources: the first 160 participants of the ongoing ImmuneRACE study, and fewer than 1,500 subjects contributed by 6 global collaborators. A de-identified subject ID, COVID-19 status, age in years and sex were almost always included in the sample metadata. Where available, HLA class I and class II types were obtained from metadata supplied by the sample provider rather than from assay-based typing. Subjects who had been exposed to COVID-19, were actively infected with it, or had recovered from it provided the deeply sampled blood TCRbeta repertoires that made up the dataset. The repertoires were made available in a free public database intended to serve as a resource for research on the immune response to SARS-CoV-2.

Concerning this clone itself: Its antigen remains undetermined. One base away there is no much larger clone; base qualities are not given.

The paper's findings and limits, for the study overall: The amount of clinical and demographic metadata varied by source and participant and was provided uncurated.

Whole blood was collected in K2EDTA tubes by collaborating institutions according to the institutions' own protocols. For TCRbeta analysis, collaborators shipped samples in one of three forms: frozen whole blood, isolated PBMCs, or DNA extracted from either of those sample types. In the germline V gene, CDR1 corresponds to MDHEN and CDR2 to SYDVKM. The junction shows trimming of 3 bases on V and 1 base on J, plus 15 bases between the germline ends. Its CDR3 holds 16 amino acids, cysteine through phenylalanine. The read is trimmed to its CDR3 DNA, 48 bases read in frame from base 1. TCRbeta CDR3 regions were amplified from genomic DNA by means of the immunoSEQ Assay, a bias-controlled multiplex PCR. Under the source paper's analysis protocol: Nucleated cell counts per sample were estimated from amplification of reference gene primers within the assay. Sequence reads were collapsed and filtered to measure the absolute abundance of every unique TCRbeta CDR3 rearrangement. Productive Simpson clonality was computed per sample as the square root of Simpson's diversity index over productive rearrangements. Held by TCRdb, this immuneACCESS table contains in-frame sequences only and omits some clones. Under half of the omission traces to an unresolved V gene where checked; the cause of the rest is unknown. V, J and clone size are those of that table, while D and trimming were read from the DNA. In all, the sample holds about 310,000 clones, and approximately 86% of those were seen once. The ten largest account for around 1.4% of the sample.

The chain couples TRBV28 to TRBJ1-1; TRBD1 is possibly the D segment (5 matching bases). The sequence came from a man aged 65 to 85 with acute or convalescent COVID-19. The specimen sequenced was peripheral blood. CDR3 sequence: CASSFFTYQGNTEAFF. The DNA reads TGTGCCAGCAGTTTCTTTACATACCAGGGGAACACTGAAGCTTTCTTT. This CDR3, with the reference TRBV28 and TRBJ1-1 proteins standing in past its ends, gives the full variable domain DVKVTQSSRYLVKRTGEKVFLECVQDMDHENMFWYRQDPGLGLRLIYFSYDVKMKEKGDIPEGYSVSREKKERFSLILESASTNQTSMYLCASSFFTYQGNTEAFFGQGTRLTVV.